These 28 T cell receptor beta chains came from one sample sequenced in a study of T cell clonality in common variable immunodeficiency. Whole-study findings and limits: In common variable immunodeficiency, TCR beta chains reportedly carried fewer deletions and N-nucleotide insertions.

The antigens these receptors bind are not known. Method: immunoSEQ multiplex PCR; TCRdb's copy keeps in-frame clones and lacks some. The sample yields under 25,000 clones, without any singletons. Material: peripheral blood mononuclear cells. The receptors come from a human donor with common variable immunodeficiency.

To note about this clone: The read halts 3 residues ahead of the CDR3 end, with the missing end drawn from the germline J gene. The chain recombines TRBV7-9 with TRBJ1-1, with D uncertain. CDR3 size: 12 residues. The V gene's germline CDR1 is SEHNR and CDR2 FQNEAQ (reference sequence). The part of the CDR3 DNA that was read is TGTGCCAGCAGCTTAGACCGGGTAGAA. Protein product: CASSLDRVE. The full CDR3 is CASSLDRVEAFF.

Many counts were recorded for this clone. The CDR3 loop is CASSWAGVNKYNEQFF. Partial CDR3 DNA: TGTGCCAGCTCATGGGCCGGGGTCAACAAATACAATGAG. The V and J genes are TRBV18 and TRBJ2-1, with a tentative D call TRBD2 (5 bases). From the germline J gene comes the end of the CDR3, since the read stops 3 residues before it. V lost 5 bases to trimming and J lost 4 bases, with 18 bases between them. The CDR3 contains 16 residues. CDR1 and CDR2 from the germline V gene are KGHSH and LQKENI.

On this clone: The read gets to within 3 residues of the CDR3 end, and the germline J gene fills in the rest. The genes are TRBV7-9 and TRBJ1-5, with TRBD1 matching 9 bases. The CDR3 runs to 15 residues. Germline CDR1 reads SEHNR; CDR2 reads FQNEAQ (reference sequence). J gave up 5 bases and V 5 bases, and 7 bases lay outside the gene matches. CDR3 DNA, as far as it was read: TGTGCCAGCAGCCGGACCGGGACAGGGTATCAGCCC. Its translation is CASSRTGTGYQP. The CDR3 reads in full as CASSRTGTGYQPQHF.

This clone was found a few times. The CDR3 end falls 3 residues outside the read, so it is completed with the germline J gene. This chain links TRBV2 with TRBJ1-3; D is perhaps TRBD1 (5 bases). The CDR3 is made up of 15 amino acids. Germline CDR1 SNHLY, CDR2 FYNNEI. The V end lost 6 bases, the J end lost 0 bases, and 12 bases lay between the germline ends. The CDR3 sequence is CASSKERGSGNTIYF. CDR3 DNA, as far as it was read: TGTGCCAGCAGCAAAGAGAGGGGCTCTGGAAACACC.

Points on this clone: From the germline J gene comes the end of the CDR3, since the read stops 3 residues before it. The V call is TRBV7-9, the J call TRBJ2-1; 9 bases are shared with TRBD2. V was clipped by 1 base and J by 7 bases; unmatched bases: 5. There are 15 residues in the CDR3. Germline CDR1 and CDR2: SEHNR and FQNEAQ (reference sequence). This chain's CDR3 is CASSLVGLAGNEQFF. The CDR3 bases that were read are TGTGCCAGCAGCTTAGTTGGCCTAGCGGGAAATGAG.

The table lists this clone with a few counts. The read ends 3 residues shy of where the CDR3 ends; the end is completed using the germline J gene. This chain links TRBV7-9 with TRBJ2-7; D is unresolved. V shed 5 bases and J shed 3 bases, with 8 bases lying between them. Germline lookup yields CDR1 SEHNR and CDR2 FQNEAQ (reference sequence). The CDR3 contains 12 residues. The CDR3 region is CASSTRYYEQYF. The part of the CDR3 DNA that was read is TGTGCCAGCAGCACAAGGTACTACGAG.

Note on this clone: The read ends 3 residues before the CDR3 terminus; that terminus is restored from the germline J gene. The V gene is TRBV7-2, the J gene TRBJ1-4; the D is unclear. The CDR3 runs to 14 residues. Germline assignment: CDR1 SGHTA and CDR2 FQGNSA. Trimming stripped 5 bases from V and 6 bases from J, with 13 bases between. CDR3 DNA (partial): TGTGCCAGCAGCATTCGGCGCGGGTATGAAAAA. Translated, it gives CASSIRRGYEK. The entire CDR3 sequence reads CASSIRRGYEKLFF.

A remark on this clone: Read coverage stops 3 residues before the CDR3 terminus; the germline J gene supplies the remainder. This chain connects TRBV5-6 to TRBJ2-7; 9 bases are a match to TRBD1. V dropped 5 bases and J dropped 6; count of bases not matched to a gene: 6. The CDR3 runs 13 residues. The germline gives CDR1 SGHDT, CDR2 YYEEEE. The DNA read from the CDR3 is TGTGCCAGCAGATCCGGGACAGGGTTCGAG. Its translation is CASRSGTGFE. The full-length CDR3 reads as CASRSGTGFEQYF.

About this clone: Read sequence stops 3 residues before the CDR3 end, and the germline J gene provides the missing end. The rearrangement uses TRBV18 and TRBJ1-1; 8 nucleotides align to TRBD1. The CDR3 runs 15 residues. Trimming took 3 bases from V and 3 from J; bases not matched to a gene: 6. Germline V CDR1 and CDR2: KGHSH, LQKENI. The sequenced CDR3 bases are TGTGCCAGCTCACCCACGGACAGGGAGTACACTGAA. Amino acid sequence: CASSPTDREYTE. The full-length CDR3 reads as CASSPTDREYTEAFF.

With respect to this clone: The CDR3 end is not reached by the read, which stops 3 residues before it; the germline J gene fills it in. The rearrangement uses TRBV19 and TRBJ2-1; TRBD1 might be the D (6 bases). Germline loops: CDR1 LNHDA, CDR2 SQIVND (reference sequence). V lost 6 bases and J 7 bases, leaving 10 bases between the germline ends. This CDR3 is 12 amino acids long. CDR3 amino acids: CASRLGGNEQFF. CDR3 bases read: TGTGCCAGTAGATTAGGGGGAAATGAG.

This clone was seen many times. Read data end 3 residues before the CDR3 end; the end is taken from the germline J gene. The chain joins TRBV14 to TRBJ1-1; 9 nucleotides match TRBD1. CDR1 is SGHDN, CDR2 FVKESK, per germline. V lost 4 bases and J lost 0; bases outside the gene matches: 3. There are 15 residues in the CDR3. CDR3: CASSPQGALNTEAFF. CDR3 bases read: TGTGCCAGCAGCCCACAGGGGGCCCTGAACACTGAA.

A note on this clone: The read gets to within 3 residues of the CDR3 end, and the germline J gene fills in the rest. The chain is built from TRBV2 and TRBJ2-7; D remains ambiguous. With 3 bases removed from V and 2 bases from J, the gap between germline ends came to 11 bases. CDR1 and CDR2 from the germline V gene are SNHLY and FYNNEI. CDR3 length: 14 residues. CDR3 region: CASSDRLSTYEQYF. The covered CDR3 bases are TGTGCCAGCAGTGACAGGCTGTCCACCTACGAG.

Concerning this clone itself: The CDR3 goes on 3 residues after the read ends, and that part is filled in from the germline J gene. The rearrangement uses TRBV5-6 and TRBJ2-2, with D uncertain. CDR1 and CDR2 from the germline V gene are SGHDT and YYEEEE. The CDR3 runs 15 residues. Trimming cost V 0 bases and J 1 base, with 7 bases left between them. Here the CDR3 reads CASSLVVVNTGELFF. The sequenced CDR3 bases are TGTGCCAGCAGCTTGGTAGTCGTGAACACCGGGGAG.

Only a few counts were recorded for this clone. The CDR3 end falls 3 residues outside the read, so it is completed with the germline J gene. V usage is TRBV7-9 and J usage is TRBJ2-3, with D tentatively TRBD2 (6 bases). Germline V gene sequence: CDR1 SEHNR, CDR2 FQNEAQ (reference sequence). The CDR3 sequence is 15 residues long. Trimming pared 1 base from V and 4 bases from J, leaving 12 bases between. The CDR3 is CASSLEAGYADTQYF. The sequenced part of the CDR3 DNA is TGTGCCAGCAGCTTAGAGGCGGGGTACGCAGATACG.

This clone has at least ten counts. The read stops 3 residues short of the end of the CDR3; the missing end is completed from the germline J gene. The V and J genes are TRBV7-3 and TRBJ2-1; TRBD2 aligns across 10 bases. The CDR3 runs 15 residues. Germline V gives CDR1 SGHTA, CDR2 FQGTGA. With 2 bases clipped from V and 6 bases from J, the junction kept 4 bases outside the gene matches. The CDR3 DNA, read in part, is TGTGCCAGCAGCTTAGATCTAGCGGGAGTCAATGAG. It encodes CASSLDLAGVNE. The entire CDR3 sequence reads CASSLDLAGVNEQFF.

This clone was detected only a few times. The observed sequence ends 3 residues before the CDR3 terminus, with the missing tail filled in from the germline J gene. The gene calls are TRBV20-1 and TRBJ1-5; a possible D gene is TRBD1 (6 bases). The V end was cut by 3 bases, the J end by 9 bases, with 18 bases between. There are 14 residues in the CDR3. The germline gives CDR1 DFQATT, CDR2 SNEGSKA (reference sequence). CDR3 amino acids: CSARAGGLVGPQHF. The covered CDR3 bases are TGCAGTGCTAGGGCGGGGGGCCTAGTGGGGCCC.

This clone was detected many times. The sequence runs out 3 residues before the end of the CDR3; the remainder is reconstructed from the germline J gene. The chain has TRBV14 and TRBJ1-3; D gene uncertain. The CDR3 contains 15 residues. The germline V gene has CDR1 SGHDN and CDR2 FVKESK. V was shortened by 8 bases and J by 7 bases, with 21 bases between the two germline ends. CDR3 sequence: CASSESKQGWNTIYF. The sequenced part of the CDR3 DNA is TGTGCCAGCTCCGAGAGCAAACAAGGGTGGAACACC. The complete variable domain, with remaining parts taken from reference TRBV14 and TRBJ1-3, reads EAGVTQFPSHSVIEKGQTVTLRCDPISGHDNLYWYRRVMGKEIKFLLHFVKESKQDESGMPNNRFLAERTGGTYSTLKVQPAELEDSGVYFCASSESKQGWNTIYFGEGSWLTVV.

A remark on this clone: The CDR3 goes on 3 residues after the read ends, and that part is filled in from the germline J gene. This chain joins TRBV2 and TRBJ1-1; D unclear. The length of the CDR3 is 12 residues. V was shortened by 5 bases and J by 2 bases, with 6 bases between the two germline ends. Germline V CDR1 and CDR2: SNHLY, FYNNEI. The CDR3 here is CASSIQNTEAFF. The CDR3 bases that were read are TGTGCCAGCAGTATTCAAAACACTGAA.

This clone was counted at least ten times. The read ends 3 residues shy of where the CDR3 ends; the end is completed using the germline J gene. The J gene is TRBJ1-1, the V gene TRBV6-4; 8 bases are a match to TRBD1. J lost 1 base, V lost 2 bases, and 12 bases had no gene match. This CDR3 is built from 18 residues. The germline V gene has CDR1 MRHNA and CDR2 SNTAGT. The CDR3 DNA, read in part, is TGTGCCAGCAGTGACCTTGACAGGGGACACTACAAGAACACTGAA. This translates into CASSDLDRGHYKNTE. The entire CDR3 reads CASSDLDRGHYKNTEAFF.

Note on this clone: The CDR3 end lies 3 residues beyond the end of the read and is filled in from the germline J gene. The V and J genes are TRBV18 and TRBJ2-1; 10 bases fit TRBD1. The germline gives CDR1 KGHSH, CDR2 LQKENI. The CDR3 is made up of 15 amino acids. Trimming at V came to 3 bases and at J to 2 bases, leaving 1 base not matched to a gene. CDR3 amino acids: CASSPGQGAYNEQFF. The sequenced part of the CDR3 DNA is TGTGCCAGCTCACCCGGACAGGGGGCCTACAATGAG.

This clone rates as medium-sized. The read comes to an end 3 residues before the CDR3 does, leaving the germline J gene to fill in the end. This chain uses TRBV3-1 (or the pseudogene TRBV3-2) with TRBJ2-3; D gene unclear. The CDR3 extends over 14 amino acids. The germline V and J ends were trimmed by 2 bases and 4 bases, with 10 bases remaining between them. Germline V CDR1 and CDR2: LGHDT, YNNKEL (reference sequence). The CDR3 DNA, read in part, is TGTGCCAGCAGCCAATATATGGGCGCAGATACG. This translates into CASSQYMGADT. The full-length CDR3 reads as CASSQYMGADTQYF.

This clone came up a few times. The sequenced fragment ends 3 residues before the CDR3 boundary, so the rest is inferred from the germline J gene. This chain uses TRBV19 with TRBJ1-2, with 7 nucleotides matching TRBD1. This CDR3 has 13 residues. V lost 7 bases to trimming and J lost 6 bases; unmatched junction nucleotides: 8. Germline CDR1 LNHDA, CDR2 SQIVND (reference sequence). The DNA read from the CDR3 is TGTGCCAGTATCGCAGACAGGGTCAATGGC. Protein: CASIADRVNG. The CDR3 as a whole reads CASIADRVNGYTF.

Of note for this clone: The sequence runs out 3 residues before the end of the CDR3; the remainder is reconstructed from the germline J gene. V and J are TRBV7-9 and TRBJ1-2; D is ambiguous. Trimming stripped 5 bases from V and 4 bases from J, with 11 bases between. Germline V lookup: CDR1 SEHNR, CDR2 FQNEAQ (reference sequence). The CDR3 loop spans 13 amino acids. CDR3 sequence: CASSRLSVYGYTF. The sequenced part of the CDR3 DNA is TGTGCCAGCAGCAGGTTATCAGTCTATGGC. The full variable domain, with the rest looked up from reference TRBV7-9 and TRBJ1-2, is DTGVSQNPRHKITKRGQNVTFRCDPISEHNRLYWYRQTLGQGPEFLTYFQNEAQLEKSRLLSDRFSAERPKGSFSTLEIQRTEQGDSAMYLCASSRLSVYGYTFGSGTRLTVV.

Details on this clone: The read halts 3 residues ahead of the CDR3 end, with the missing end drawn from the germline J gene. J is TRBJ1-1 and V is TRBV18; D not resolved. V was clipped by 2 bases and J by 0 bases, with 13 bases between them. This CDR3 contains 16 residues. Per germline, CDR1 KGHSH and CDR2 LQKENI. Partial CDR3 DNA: TGTGCCAGCTCACCAGGGTCGGGGTTGCTGAACACTGAA. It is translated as CASSPGSGLLNTE. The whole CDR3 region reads CASSPGSGLLNTEAFF.

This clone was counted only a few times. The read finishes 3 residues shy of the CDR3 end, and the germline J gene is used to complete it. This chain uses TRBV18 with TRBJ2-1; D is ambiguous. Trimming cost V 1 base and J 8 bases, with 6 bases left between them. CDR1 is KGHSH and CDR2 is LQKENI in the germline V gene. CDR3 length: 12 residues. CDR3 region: CASSPQGDEQFF. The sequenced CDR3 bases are TGTGCCAGCTCACCACAGGGCGATGAG.

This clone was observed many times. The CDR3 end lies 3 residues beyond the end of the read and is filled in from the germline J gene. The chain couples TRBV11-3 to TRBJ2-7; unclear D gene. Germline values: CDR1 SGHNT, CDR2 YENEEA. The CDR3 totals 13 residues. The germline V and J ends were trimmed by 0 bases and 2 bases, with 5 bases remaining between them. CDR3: CASSLDRTYEQYF. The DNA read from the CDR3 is TGTGCCAGCAGCTTAGACAGAACCTACGAG.

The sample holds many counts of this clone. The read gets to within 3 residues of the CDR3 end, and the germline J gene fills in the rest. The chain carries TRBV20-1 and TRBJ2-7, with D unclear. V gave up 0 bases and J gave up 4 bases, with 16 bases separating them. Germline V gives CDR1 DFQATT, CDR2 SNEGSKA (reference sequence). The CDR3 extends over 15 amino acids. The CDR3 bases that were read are TGCAGTGCTAGAGATAGGGTGGGCAAATTGTACGAG. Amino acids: CSARDRVGKLYE. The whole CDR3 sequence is CSARDRVGKLYEQYF.

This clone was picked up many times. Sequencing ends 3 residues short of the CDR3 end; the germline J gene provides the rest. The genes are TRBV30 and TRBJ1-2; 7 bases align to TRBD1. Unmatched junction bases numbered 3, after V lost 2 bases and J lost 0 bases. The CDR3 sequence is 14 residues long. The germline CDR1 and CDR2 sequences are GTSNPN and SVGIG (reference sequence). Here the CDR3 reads CAWSKGQTNYGYTF. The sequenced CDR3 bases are TGTGCCTGGAGTAAGGGACAGACTAACTATGGC.